What follows is one T cell receptor beta chain and its context. Sequencing used immunoSEQ multiplex PCR; TCRdb keeps in-frame clones, though not all of them. The sample gives tens of thousands of clones, about 90% of which show up once; 6.5% to 8% is in the top ten. This entry comes from a study of blood T cell repertoires in COVID-19. Study background: T cells, B-cell-depleted T cells, or PBMCs supplied cDNA or gDNA.

The Seattle site enrolled patients during active infection and followed them longitudinally. Trimming left V 4 bases short and J 2 bases short, with 14 bases between. This CDR3 is built from 14 residues. CDR1 and CDR2 (germline): SQVTM, ANQGSEA. The clonotype was recovered from a man in his late teens or twenties with COVID-19, enrolled during active disease. The chain has TRBV29-1 and TRBJ1-2; D might be TRBD1 (5 bases). Sequencing used peripheral blood. CDR3 coding DNA: TGCAGCGTTGGGGTTTCGGGGGTGAACTATGGCTACACCTTC. Protein product: CSVGVSGVNYGYTF. Variable domain in full (rest from reference TRBV29-1 and TRBJ1-2): SAVISQKPSRDICQRGTSLTIQCQVDSQVTMMFWYRQQPGQSLTLIATANQGSEATYESGFVIDKFPISRPNLTFSTLTVSNMSPEDSSIYLCSVGVSGVNYGYTFGSGTRLTVV.